These T cell receptor beta chains were read from a single sample in a study of T cells after yellow fever vaccination. TCRdb itself ran the 5' RACE reads through MiXCR, one entry per CDR3 protein. Of 550,000 or so distinct CDR3 sequences listed, 15% to 20% are singletons. This sample comprised PBMCs, obtained 15 days after the yellow fever booster vaccination. The receptors were sampled from a man aged 25 to 45 who received the YFV17D yellow fever vaccine. CDR3s include the opening cysteine and the closing phenylalanine or tryptophan. The D gene is left open where the match is weak. For some rows the clone size is stated as once, few or many, or as a class when expanded; others skip it.

j_gene | abundance | len | v_gene | d_gene | CDR3aa | CDR3nt
TRBJ2-3 | - | 16 | TRBV20-1 | TRBD1 | CSAARTGGGWTDTQYF | TGCAGTGCCGCCAGGACAGGGGGCGGATGGACAGATACGCAGTATTTT
TRBJ2-1 | few | 23 | TRBV14 | TRBD2 | CASSQEGQLTSGRDLWSYNEQFF | TGTGCCAGCAGCCAAGAGGGACAGCTAACGAGCGGGAGGGACCTGTGGTCCTACAATGAGCAGTTCTTC
TRBJ2-2 | few | 16 | TRBV5-5 | - | CASISYLGRQTGELFF | TGTGCCAGCATTTCTTATCTAGGGCGCCAAACCGGGGAGCTGTTTTTT
TRBJ2-3 | - | 15 | TRBV11-2 | - | CASSPLFPGADTQYF | TGTGCCAGCAGCCCTCTTTTCCCAGGGGCAGATACGCAGTATTTT
TRBJ2-3 | - | 17 | TRBV4-2 | - | CASSPSGWGDGTDTQYF | TGTGCCAGCAGCCCGTCGGGCTGGGGGGACGGCACAGATACGCAGTATTTT
TRBJ2-7 | - | 15 | TRBV4-3 | TRBD1 | CASSQDRTGGYEQYF | TGCGCCAGCAGCCAAGACCGGACAGGGGGCTACGAGCAGTACTTC
TRBJ2-3 | few | 17 | TRBV3-1 | - | CASSQVGQQYTTDTQYF | TGTGCCAGCAGCCAAGTCGGGCAGCAGTACACCACAGATACGCAGTATTTT
TRBJ2-1 | few | 14 | TRBV12-3/TRBV12-4 | - | CASSLTNSYNEQFF | TGTGCCAGCAGTTTGACGAATTCCTACAATGAGCAGTTCTTC
TRBJ2-3 | few | 13 | TRBV20-1 | - | CSARSGVGDTQYF | TGCAGTGCTAGATCCGGGGTTGGAGATACGCAGTATTTT
TRBJ2-7 | few | 14 | TRBV20-1 | - | CSGRGLAKGYEQYF | TGCAGTGGTCGGGGGTTAGCAAAGGGATACGAGCAGTACTTC
TRBJ2-7 | - | 13 | TRBV6-1 | - | CASSPLFSGEQYF | TGTGCCAGCAGCCCCCTGTTTTCAGGCGAGCAGTACTTC
TRBJ2-3 | - | 12 | TRBV28 | - | CASRTVTDTQYF | TGTGCCAGCAGGACAGTCACAGATACGCAGTATTTT
TRBJ2-1 | few | 14 | TRBV24-1 | TRBD1 | CATSDWRQGDEQFF | TGTGCCACCAGTGACTGGAGACAGGGCGATGAGCAGTTCTTC
TRBJ1-2 | few | 15 | TRBV18 | - | CASSPPSAGNYGYTF | TGTGCCAGCTCACCACCGTCGGCAGGGAACTATGGCTACACCTTC
TRBJ2-5 | few | 16 | TRBV20-1 | TRBD2 | CSAITSGRANQETQYF | TGCAGTGCTATCACTAGCGGGAGGGCAAACCAAGAGACCCAGTACTTC
TRBJ2-3 | - | 16 | TRBV7-2 | TRBD2 | CASSFTSGTFTDTQYF | TGTGCCAGCAGCTTTACTAGCGGGACCTTCACAGATACGCAGTATTTT
TRBJ2-2 | few | 19 | TRBV4-3 | TRBD2 | CASSQGPTSGRWNTGELFF | TGCGCCAGCAGCCAAGGCCCGACTAGCGGGAGATGGAACACCGGGGAGCTGTTTTTT
TRBJ1-1 | - | 15 | TRBV5-1 | - | CASSLRDGVNTEAFF | TGCGCCAGCAGCTTGAGGGACGGAGTGAACACTGAAGCTTTCTTT
TRBJ2-5 | - | 16 | TRBV7-9 | - | CASSLGDILVRETQYF | TGTGCCAGCAGCTTAGGAGACATCCTGGTCCGAGAGACCCAGTACTTC
TRBJ2-5 | - | 11 | TRBV5-1 | - | CASKLAGFQYF | TGCGCCAGCAAGCTGGCAGGTTTCCAGTACTTC
TRBJ2-5 | - | 13 | TRBV24-1 | - | CATSVGGAETQYF | TGTGCCACCAGTGTTGGGGGCGCGGAGACCCAGTACTTC
TRBJ2-7 | - | 15 | TRBV7-2 | TRBD1 | CASSIRDRSSYEQYF | TGTGCCAGCAGCATTCGGGACAGGAGCTCCTACGAGCAGTACTTC
TRBJ2-1 | few | 16 | TRBV7-9 | TRBD2 | CASSPPQRGTYNEQFF | TGTGCCAGCAGCCCACCCCAGCGGGGGACCTACAATGAGCAGTTCTTC